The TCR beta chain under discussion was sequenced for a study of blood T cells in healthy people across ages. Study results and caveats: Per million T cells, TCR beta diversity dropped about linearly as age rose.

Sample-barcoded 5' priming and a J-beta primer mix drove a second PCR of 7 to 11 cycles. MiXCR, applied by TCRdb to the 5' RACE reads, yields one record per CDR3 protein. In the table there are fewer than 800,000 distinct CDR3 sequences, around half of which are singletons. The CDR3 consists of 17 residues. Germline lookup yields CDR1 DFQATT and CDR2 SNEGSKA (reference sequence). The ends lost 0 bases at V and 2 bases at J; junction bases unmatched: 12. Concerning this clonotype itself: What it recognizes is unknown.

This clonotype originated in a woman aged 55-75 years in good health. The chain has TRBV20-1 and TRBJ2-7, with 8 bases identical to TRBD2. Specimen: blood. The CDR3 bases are TGCAGTGCTAGAGACCCAAGCTCAGCGGGAGAGCCCTACGAGCAGTACTTC. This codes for CSARDPSSAGEPYEQYF.